This is a list of T cell receptor beta chains from one sample in a study of shared clonotypes between healthy human individuals. TCRdb's table, derived via immunoSEQ multiplex PCR, lists solely in-frame clones and lacks some. The sample lists 1,500,000 or so clones; roughly 98.5% were seen once. Sequenced input: naive CD4+ T cells sorted from blood. These receptors originate from a man aged 30-40 years in good health. Both conserved end residues are part of each CDR3. The D gene is left open where the match is weak. The listing skips clone size in some rows; elsewhere it reads once, few, many or a size class.

NA,NA,TRBJ2-3,TRBV5-1,TGCGCCAGCAGCTTGATACCCCCAGATACGCAGTATTTT,CASSLIPPDTQYF
NA,NA,TRBJ1-2,TRBV30,TGTGCCCAGGAGGAGGGGGACTACACCTTC,CAQEEGDYTF
NA,NA,TRBJ1-4,TRBV10-3,TGTGCCATCAGTGACGCCAGCCTTAATGAAAAACTGTTTTTT,CAISDASLNEKLFF
NA,NA,TRBJ2-1,TRBV7-9,TGTGCCAGCAGCTGGGATCCCAATGAGCAGTTCTTC,CASSWDPNEQFF
NA,TRBD1,TRBJ1-1,TRBV11-2,TGTGCCAGCAGCTTAGGCTGGATAACAGGGGAGGCTGAAGCTTTCTTT,CASSLGWITGEAEAFF
NA,TRBD1,TRBJ2-3,TRBV9,TGTGCCAGCAGCGAGACTACCCCTACCGGGACAGGGGAAGGAAGTACAGATACGCAGTATTTT,CASSETTPTGTGEGSTDTQYF
few,NA,TRBJ2-2,TRBV27,TGTGCCAGCAGTCCAACAACCCTTCTCGGCGTGGCCGGGGAGCTGTTTTTT,CASSPTTLLGVAGELFF
NA,NA,TRBJ1-1,TRBV18,TGTGCCAGCTCACCACGTTTACAGGAGGAGGGTTTCTTT,CASSPRLQEEGFF
NA,TRBD2,TRBJ2-1,TRBV5-1,TGCGCCAGCAGCTTAAGGACTAGCGGGAGAAGTGTCCACAATGAGCAGTTCTTC,CASSLRTSGRSVHNEQFF
NA,NA,TRBJ2-7,TRBV7-2,TGTGCCAGCAGTTGGACCTCCTACGAGCAGTACTTC,CASSWTSYEQYF
NA,NA,TRBJ1-4,TRBV5-1,TGCGCCAGCAGCTTGGGCCCCTCTAGCGGTGAAAAACTGTTTTTT,CASSLGPSSGEKLFF
NA,NA,TRBJ2-5,TRBV19,TGTGCCAGTAGTTTGGGAGAGACCCAGTACTTC,CASSLGETQYF
once,TRBD1,TRBJ1-2,TRBV5-4,TGTGCCAGCAGCTTGACAGGGGCGCGGATATTCTATGGCTACACCTTC,CASSLTGARIFYGYTF
NA,NA,TRBJ1-1,TRBV6-5,TGTGCCAGCAGCGACAGGACGTGGACTGAAGCTTTCTTT,CASSDRTWTEAFF
NA,TRBD2,TRBJ2-2,TRBV11-2,TGTGCCAGCAGCCCCTACAGCGGGAGGGCGAACACCGGGGAGCTGTTTTTT,CASSPYSGRANTGELFF
NA,NA,TRBJ1-3,TRBV5-8,TGTGCCAGCAGCAAGATTACTATTTTATTT,CASSKITILF
NA,TRBD2,TRBJ2-7,TRBV28,TGTGCCAGCAGTTTAGGACTAGCGGGAAATCTTGCCGAGCAGTACTTC,CASSLGLAGNLAEQYF
NA,NA,TRBJ1-5,TRBV5-5,TGTGCCAGCAGCTTGGCTCCGGGCAGGGACCTTAGCAATCAGCCCCAGCATTTT,CASSLAPGRDLSNQPQHF
NA,TRBD1,TRBJ2-7,TRBV30,TGTGCCTGGAGCCCGTGGGGACAGGGCTCCTACGAGCAGTACTTC,CAWSPWGQGSYEQYF
NA,NA,TRBJ1-1,TRBV6-5,TGTGCCAGCAGTTCGGACAGTTTGATGAACACTGAAGCTTTCTTT,CASSSDSLMNTEAFF
NA,NA,TRBJ1-2,TRBV6-5,TGTGCCAGCAGCCCACAGGGAGACTATGGCTACACCTTC,CASSPQGDYGYTF
NA,TRBD2,TRBJ2-5,TRBV7-3,TGTGCCAGCAGCTTAAAGGGAGGGTGGACCCAGTACTTC,CASSLKGGWTQYF
NA,TRBD1,TRBJ1-2,TRBV11-2,TGTGCCAGCAGCTTAGAGGACAGGGGATATGGCTACACCTTC,CASSLEDRGYGYTF
once,TRBD2,TRBJ2-7,TRBV27,TGTGCCAGCAGTTCCACTACGCGGACTAGCGGGAGGGCCTACGAGCAGTACTTC,CASSSTTRTSGRAYEQYF
NA,NA,TRBJ1-4,TRBV9,TGTGCCAGCAGCCCAAGGCAGGGACCAGGGCTTGAAAAACTGTTTTTT,CASSPRQGPGLEKLFF
NA,NA,TRBJ2-7,TRBV27,TGTGCCAGCAGTCCCAGGGGGGTCTACGAGCAGTACTTC,CASSPRGVYEQYF
NA,TRBD1,TRBJ2-3,TRBV7-2,TGTGCCAGCAGCTCCGGACAGGGGCGACCCACAGATACGCAGTATTTT,CASSSGQGRPTDTQYF
NA,NA,TRBJ2-5,TRBV28,TGTGCCAGCAGTCGCGGGGCTAGAGGTGGAGAGACCCAGTACTTC,CASSRGARGGETQYF
NA,NA,TRBJ1-5,TRBV5-5,TGTGCCAGCAGCTTTATTGAGGGGAATCAGCCCCAGCATTTT,CASSFIEGNQPQHF
NA,NA,TRBJ1-2,TRBV28,TGTGCCAGCAGTTTGGACGGACTCTATGGCTACACCTTC,CASSLDGLYGYTF
NA,TRBD2,TRBJ2-1,TRBV19,TGTGCCAGTAGCCGTACCCCGGGACTAGGGACCGGCTATGAGCAGTTCTTC,CASSRTPGLGTGYEQFF
NA,TRBD2,TRBJ2-7,TRBV18,TGTGCCAGCTCACCGACTAGCGGGAACCTCCTCCACGAGCAGTACTTC,CASSPTSGNLLHEQYF
NA,NA,TRBJ2-5,TRBV6-5,TGTGCCAGCAGTTCACAGTTATCAGAGACCCAGTACTTC,CASSSQLSETQYF
NA,TRBD2,TRBJ2-5,TRBV28,TGTGCCACCCATGGGACTAGTCGGGCCGGGGAGACCCAGTACTTC,CATHGTSRAGETQYF
NA,NA,TRBJ1-2,TRBV21-1,TGTGCCGGAGACAGCAACTATGGCTACACCTTC,CAGDSNYGYTF
NA,NA,TRBJ2-5,TRBV18,TGTGCCAGCTCACCGCTTCTCGGGAGATCCGGAGAGACCCAGTACTTC,CASSPLLGRSGETQYF
NA,NA,TRBJ2-1,TRBV11-2,TGTGCCAGCAACAATTACAATGAGCAGTTCTTC,CASNNYNEQFF
NA,NA,TRBJ2-2,TRBV7-3,TGTGCCAGCAGCCCGACGGAGAACACCGGGGAGCTGTTTTTT,CASSPTENTGELFF
NA,NA,TRBJ2-7,TRBV18,TGTGCCAGCTCACCAGAACAGGGAGCCTACGAGCAGTACTTC,CASSPEQGAYEQYF
NA,NA,TRBJ2-3,TRBV5-1,TGCGCCAGCAGCCCGCCGGCTGGGACAGATACGCAGTATTTT,CASSPPAGTDTQYF
NA,NA,TRBJ1-3,TRBV18,TGTGCCAGCTCACCACGACAACTTCTCTCTGGAAACACCATATATTTT,CASSPRQLLSGNTIYF
once,NA,TRBJ2-7,TRBV6-5,TGTGCCAGCAGGCGGGACTTCCTATCCTACGAGCAGTACTTC,CASRRDFLSYEQYF
NA,NA,TRBJ2-7,TRBV5-8,TGTGCCAGCAGCTTGCTGACAGGTTCCCACGAGCAGTACTTC,CASSLLTGSHEQYF
NA,NA,TRBJ1-1,TRBV9,TGTGCCAGCAGCGTAAGTAGCGTGAAGAACACTGAAGCTTTCTTT,CASSVSSVKNTEAFF
NA,NA,TRBJ1-4,TRBV7-9,TGTGCCAGCAGCTTAGTGGGCGGGGGGAATGAAAAACTGTTTTTT,CASSLVGGGNEKLFF
NA,TRBD1,TRBJ2-7,TRBV27,TGTGCCAGCAGTTTGTTGGGATTACAGGGGGCGACCTACGAGCAGTACTTC,CASSLLGLQGATYEQYF
NA,TRBD1,TRBJ2-1,TRBV2,TGTGCCAGCAGCCCGGGACAGGGTCGATCTCAAAGCTCCTACAATGAGCAGTTCTTC,CASSPGQGRSQSSYNEQFF
NA,TRBD2,TRBJ2-1,TRBV2,TGTGCCAGCAGTGAAGGTCTAGCGGCCTACAATGAGCAGTTCTTC,CASSEGLAAYNEQFF
once,NA,TRBJ2-5,TRBV7-9,TGTGCCAGCAGTTGGGAGACCCAGTACTTC,CASSWETQYF
NA,NA,TRBJ2-3,TRBV18,TGTGCCAGCTCACCCCGGGCAGATACGCAGTATTTT,CASSPRADTQYF
NA,TRBD1,TRBJ2-7,TRBV10-3,TGTGCCATCAGCGGGACAGGGGGCTACGAGCAGTACTTC,CAISGTGGYEQYF
NA,TRBD2,TRBJ2-1,TRBV7-2,TGTGCCAGCAGCTTATGGCCTAGCGGATCCAATGAGCAGTTCTTC,CASSLWPSGSNEQFF
NA,NA,TRBJ1-1,TRBV19,TGTGCCAGTAGTATTGCAGAGAACACTGAAGCTTTCTTT,CASSIAENTEAFF
NA,NA,TRBJ2-2,TRBV14,TGTGCCAGCAGCCAAGCTATTATCGGGGAGCTGTTTTTT,CASSQAIIGELFF
NA,NA,TRBJ2-5,TRBV2,TGTGCCAGCAGTCCGACAGCCACGGTGGGGACCCAGTACTTC,CASSPTATVGTQYF
NA,TRBD2,TRBJ2-7,TRBV7-2,TGTGCCAGCAGCTCCCGACTAGCGGGGGTAATCTACGAGCAGTACTTC,CASSSRLAGVIYEQYF
NA,NA,TRBJ2-7,TRBV2,TGTGCCAGCAGTGGCACACCTCCGAGTTTGTACTTC,CASSGTPPSLYF
NA,NA,TRBJ2-6,TRBV9,TGTGCCAGCAGCGTAGAGTCCCAGGGCTCCGGGGCCAACGTCCTGACTTTC,CASSVESQGSGANVLTF
NA,NA,TRBJ2-7,TRBV25-1,TGTGCCAGCAGTAAACATAGCGCCTCCTACGAGCAGTACTTC,CASSKHSASYEQYF